The 8 T cell receptor beta chains given below trace back to one sample, sequenced in a study of cytotoxic CD8 clonotypes in ibrutinib-treated CLL. Libraries were prepared by immunoSEQ multiplex PCR; TCRdb keeps only in-frame clonotypes and omits some of them. The data show about 300,000 clones, 76% seen once. Sequences were derived from PBMCs, sampled at disease progression, from a patient treated with ibrutinib. These receptors were obtained from a human donor with chronic lymphocytic leukemia.

J is TRBJ1-1 and V is TRBV6-1; 9 bases are shared with TRBD1. Germline trimming cut 7 bases from V and 6 bases from J; bases unmatched to any gene: 9. CDR1 MNHNS and CDR2 SASEGT come from the germline V gene. This CDR3 has 14 amino acids. CDR3 residues: CASTLQGARSEAFF. CDR3 DNA sequence: TGTGCCAGCACCCTACAGGGGGCGCGATCTGAAGCTTTCTTT.

This rearrangement joins TRBV4-1 to TRBJ2-3; perhaps TRBD2 as D (6 bases). Germline V gives CDR1 MGHRA, CDR2 YSYEKL. There are 15 residues in the CDR3. V lost 1 base and J 0 bases, leaving 8 bases between the germline ends. CDR3 loop: CASSQVGTSTDTQYF. DNA of the CDR3: TGCGCCAGCAGCCAAGTCGGGACTAGCACAGATACGCAGTATTTT.

This sequence joins TRBV6-5 and TRBJ2-5; 15 bases agree with TRBD2. CDR3 size: 15 residues. The germline V gene encodes CDR1 MNHEY and CDR2 SVGAGI. After removal of 5 bases from V and 7 bases from J, the junction contained 5 bases not matched to a gene. The CDR3 spells CASSRTSGRAGTQYF. In nucleotides, the CDR3 is TGTGCCAGCAGTAGGACTAGCGGGAGGGCAGGGACCCAGTACTTC.

This clone was seen once. The chain carries TRBV25-1 and TRBJ1-3; D call uncertain. The V end lost 2 bases, the J end lost 0 bases, and 14 bases lay between the germline ends. The CDR3 consists of 17 residues. Germline V gene sequence: CDR1 MGHDK, CDR2 SYGVNS. The CDR3 nucleotides are TGTGCCAGCAGTGAACAATCGGCAGGCGACTCTGGAAACACCATATATTTT. The encoded protein is CASSEQSAGDSGNTIYF.

The chain couples TRBV9 to TRBJ2-5; TRBD2 matches 9 bases. CDR3 length equals 18 residues. The ends lost 0 bases at V and 5 bases at J; junction bases unmatched: 14. Germline-derived CDR1 and CDR2 are SGDLS and YYNGEE. As DNA, the CDR3 is TGTGCCAGCAGCGTAGGGATCTCGGGCGGGAGGGTTCCGGAGACCCAGTACTTC. Protein: CASSVGISGGRVPETQYF.

The V and J genes are TRBV19 and TRBJ1-1; D is undetermined. V lost 1 base and J lost 1, with 10 bases in between. Germline V CDR1 and CDR2: LNHDA, SQIVND (reference sequence). The CDR3 has 15 residues. Here the CDR3 reads CASSIGELRNTEAFF. CDR3 DNA: TGTGCCAGTAGTATAGGGGAACTTCGGAACACTGAAGCTTTCTTT.

The chain has TRBV7-2 and TRBJ1-1; possible D gene TRBD1, 5 bases. V lost 1 base and J 1 base, leaving 10 bases between the germline ends. The CDR3 covers 15 residues. Germline lookup yields CDR1 SGHTA and CDR2 FQGNSA. The CDR3 loop reads CASSLDGQGNTEAFF. The CDR3 nucleotides are TGTGCCAGCAGCTTAGATGGACAAGGGAACACTGAAGCTTTCTTT.

This chain uses TRBV4-1 with TRBJ2-7; 10 bases are a match to TRBD2. CDR1 and CDR2 (germline): MGHRA, YSYEKL. The ends lost 2 bases at V and 0 bases at J; junction bases unmatched: 7. The CDR3 covers 17 residues. The CDR3 DNA reads TGCGCCAGCAGCCAACCTAGCGGGAGTGGGATCTCCTACGAGCAGTACTTC. Protein: CASSQPSGSGISYEQYF.